One sample yielded the 28 T cell receptor beta chains listed below, sequenced in a study of T-cell memory formation after mild COVID-19. MiXCR was run by TCRdb on the 5' RACE reads, yielding one entry per CDR3 protein. This sample has 150,000 to 200,000 distinct CDR3 sequences, with more than 9% found just once. The sample consisted of PBMCs or a T cell subset sorted from them (not recorded which). Every receptor here comes from a man younger than 35 who had mild COVID-19 (a few samples of this study predate the infection). Cell type and time point are not known.

This clonotype occurred a few times. This chain links TRBV5-1 with TRBJ2-3, with 8 bases lining up with TRBD1. The CDR3 runs to 15 residues. V gave up 3 bases and J gave up 6 bases; unmatched junction bases: 9. The germline V gene encodes CDR1 SGHRS and CDR2 YFSETQ. The CDR3 DNA reads TGCGCCAGCAGCTCGACAGGGGACGTAGCGGATACGCAGTATTTT. It specifies CASSSTGDVADTQYF.

This clonotype was observed a handful of times. The rearrangement joins TRBV4-3 to TRBJ2-1; 12 bases agree with TRBD1. The V segment lost 5 bases and the J segment 4 bases; nucleotides outside the gene matches: 6. The germline V gene has CDR1 LGHNA and CDR2 YSLEER. This CDR3 comprises 16 residues. The DNA for the CDR3 is TGCGCCAGCAGCACAAGGGGACAGGGGGCGTACAATGAGCAGTTCTTC. It yields the protein CASSTRGQGAYNEQFF.

The table lists this clonotype with many counts. The V call is TRBV20-1, the J call TRBJ1-5; no firm D call. Germline CDR1 DFQATT, CDR2 SNEGSKA (reference sequence). The CDR3 runs 15 residues. Trimming took 1 base from V and 0 from J, leaving 10 bases between them. The CDR3 loop is CSARGSDYSNQPQHF. The DNA for the CDR3 is TGCAGTGCTAGAGGGAGTGACTATAGCAATCAGCCCCAGCATTTT.

This clonotype was found a few times. This rearrangement joins TRBV27 to TRBJ2-1; D gene uncertain. Germline lookup yields CDR1 MNHEY and CDR2 SMNVEV (reference sequence). This CDR3 contains 16 residues. Between the trimmed V and J ends, which lost 6 bases and 0 bases, there was a span of 15 bases. The CDR3 protein is CASSQKGRLSYNEQFF. CDR3 nucleotide sequence: TGTGCCAGCAGCCAGAAGGGCAGGCTCTCCTACAATGAGCAGTTCTTC.

This clonotype was seen many times. The V gene is TRBV7-2, the J gene TRBJ1-6; unclear D gene. The germline V gene encodes CDR1 SGHTA and CDR2 FQGNSA. The CDR3 length is 12 residues. The V and J ends lost 4 bases and 7 bases respectively, with 5 bases between them. CDR3 protein: CASSYLNSPLHF. The CDR3 DNA reads as TGTGCCAGCAGCTACCTAAATTCACCCCTCCACTTT.

There are a few counts of this clonotype. The chain links TRBV20-1 to TRBJ1-2; the D is unclear. CDR3 length equals 13 residues. Trimming cost V 6 bases and J 8 bases, with 19 bases left between them. The germline V gene encodes CDR1 DFQATT and CDR2 SNEGSKA (reference sequence). CDR3 loop: CSASPDEFEGYTF. DNA for the CDR3: TGCAGTGCCTCCCCCGACGAATTCGAAGGCTACACCTTC.

Many counts were recorded for this clonotype. The chain uses TRBV4-1 and TRBJ2-7; no definite D call. This CDR3 spans 16 amino acids. The ends were cut back, 0 bases at V and 0 bases at J, with 12 bases in the middle. Germline CDR1 and CDR2: MGHRA and YSYEKL. CDR3 DNA sequence: TGCGCCAGCAGCCAAGATAGGTCACACGTCTCCTACGAGCAGTACGTC. Amino acid sequence: CASSQDRSHVSYEQYV.

This clonotype showed up just a few times. The V call is TRBV18, the J call TRBJ2-7, with TRBD2 matching over 8 bases. CDR1 and CDR2 (germline): KGHSH, LQKENI. The CDR3 loop spans 13 amino acids. J was trimmed by 6 bases and V by 6 bases; bases with no gene match: 7. This chain's CDR3 is CASSAVAGREQYV. The CDR3 DNA reads TGTGCCAGCTCTGCGGTAGCGGGGCGCGAGCAGTACGTC.

The V gene is TRBV12-3 or TRBV12-4, the J gene TRBJ2-2; no clear D gene. The CDR3 loop spans 12 amino acids. V was cut by 7 bases and J by 4 bases, with 7 bases left in between. CDR3 residues: CASIPTTGELFF. CDR3 nucleotide sequence: TGTGCCAGCATCCCAACCACCGGGGAGCTGTTTTTT.

This sequence joins TRBV2 and TRBJ2-7; 8 bases map to TRBD2. J lost 2 bases, V lost 6 bases, and 6 bases had no gene match. This CDR3 spans 14 amino acids. CDR1 and CDR2 (germline): SNHLY, FYNNEI. CDR3 bases: TGTGCCAGCAGCCTGGAGCGGGGGACCTACGAGCAGTACTTC. Amino acids: CASSLERGTYEQYF.

This clonotype was seen ten or more times. This chain connects TRBV5-1 to TRBJ2-3; no firm D call. Per the germline V gene, CDR1 is SGHRS and CDR2 is YFSETQ. The V and J ends lost 1 base and 0 bases respectively, with 9 bases between them. The CDR3 contains 15 residues. CDR3 region: CASSLSGRSTDTQYF. CDR3 bases: TGCGCCAGCAGCTTGAGTGGCAGAAGCACAGATACGCAGTATTTT.

The chain is built from TRBV2 and TRBJ1-2, with D perhaps TRBD1 (5 bases). Trimming took off 3 bases at V and 5 bases at J, with 13 bases between the two ends. The CDR3 has 14 residues. From germline, CDR1 is SNHLY and CDR2 FYNNEI. The CDR3 is CASSEGVWAYGYTF. The CDR3 nucleotides read TGTGCCAGCAGTGAGGGGGTGTGGGCGTATGGCTACACCTTC. Based on the CDR3 plus reference TRBV2 and TRBJ1-2, the full variable domain is EPEVTQTPSHQVTQMGQEVILRCVPISNHLYFYWYRQILGQKVEFLVSFYNNEISEKSEIFDDQFSVERPDGSNFTLKIRSTKLEDSAMYFCASSEGVWAYGYTFGSGTRLTVV.

This clonotype was seen a few times. The chain links TRBV4-2 to TRBJ1-1; no clear D. The length of the CDR3 is 20 residues. Germline values: CDR1 LGHNA, CDR2 YNFKEQ. Deletions cut 0 bases from V and 0 bases from J, with 23 bases between. The CDR3, as DNA: TGTGCCAGCAGCCAAGATAACGGTCTCAGCGGTCACCCTATGAACACTGAAGCTTTCTTT. Protein: CASSQDNGLSGHPMNTEAFF.

This clonotype was recorded many times. The genes are TRBV4-3 and TRBJ1-6; TRBD1 is a possible D gene (5 bases). Trimming took 6 bases from V and 6 from J, leaving 9 bases between them. This CDR3 is built from 13 residues. Germline V lookup: CDR1 LGHNA, CDR2 YSLEER. CDR3: CASSMQGNSPLHF. For the CDR3, the DNA is TGCGCCAGCAGTATGCAGGGTAATTCACCCCTCCACTTT.

This rearrangement joins TRBV7-9 to TRBJ2-5; possibly TRBD1 for D (6 bases). The CDR3 has 16 amino acids. Germline lookup yields CDR1 SEHNR and CDR2 FQNEAQ (reference sequence). The ends were cut back, 1 base at V and 6 bases at J, with 18 bases in the middle. For the CDR3, the DNA is TGTGCCAGCAGCTTAGTTCTCCAGGGGAGCGTGCAGACCCAGTACTTC. It yields the protein CASSLVLQGSVQTQYF.

The V and J genes are TRBV5-1 and TRBJ2-2, with 9 nucleotides matching TRBD1. CDR3 length: 15 residues. Trimming cost V 0 bases and J 5 bases; bases outside gene matches: 2. Germline lookup yields CDR1 SGHRS and CDR2 YFSETQ. The CDR3 protein is CASSLDGQGTGELFF. For the CDR3, the DNA is TGCGCCAGCAGCTTGGATGGACAGGGGACCGGGGAGCTGTTTTTT. The whole variable domain, filled in from reference TRBV5-1 and TRBJ2-2, reads KAGVTQTPRYLIKTRGQQVTLSCSPISGHRSVSWYQQTPGQGLQFLFEYFSETQRNKGNFPGRFSGRQFSNSRSEMNVSTLELGDSALYLCASSLDGQGTGELFFGEGSRLTVL.

This clonotype was picked up a small number of times. The chain joins TRBV5-1 to TRBJ2-3; a weak D match, TRBD1 (5 bases). The CDR3 spans 14 residues. The germline CDR1 and CDR2 sequences are SGHRS and YFSETQ. V lost 1 base, J lost 1 base, and 7 bases lay in between. The CDR3 loop is CASSLIGGTDTQYF. CDR3 nucleotide sequence: TGCGCCAGCAGCTTGATAGGGGGCACAGATACGCAGTATTTT.

The table lists this clonotype with many counts. The chain uses TRBV4-3 and TRBJ2-7, with 7 bases that match TRBD1. Germline-derived CDR1 and CDR2 are LGHNA and YSLEER. This CDR3 region has 13 residues. J lost 11 bases, V lost 0 bases, and 7 bases had no gene match. For the CDR3, the DNA is TGCGCCAGCAGCCAAGATAGCAAGGGACAGAAGTACTTC. Amino acids: CASSQDSKGQKYF.

This clonotype has a count of ten or more. The V gene is TRBV5-1, the J gene TRBJ2-3; a possible D gene is TRBD2 (5 bases). The CDR3 contains 18 residues. Germline V CDR1 and CDR2: SGHRS, YFSETQ. Trimming cost V 0 bases and J 1 base, with 18 bases left between them. The CDR3 spells CASSLEGGGSLRTDTQYF. CDR3 sequence (DNA): TGCGCCAGCAGCTTGGAAGGAGGAGGCAGTCTCCGCACAGATACGCAGTATTTT.

The chain uses TRBV4-1 and TRBJ1-1; maybe TRBD1 (5 bases). Germline values: CDR1 MGHRA, CDR2 YSYEKL. There are 14 residues in the CDR3. V lost 1 base and J 5 bases, leaving 11 bases between the germline ends. The CDR3 loop reads CASSQVGGATEAFF. The CDR3 coding sequence is TGCGCCAGCAGCCAAGTAGGAGGGGCTACTGAAGCTTTCTTT.

This clonotype turned up a few times. The chain recombines TRBV27 with TRBJ1-3, with D possibly TRBD1 on 6 matching bases. Trimming cost V 5 bases and J 0 bases, with 17 bases left between them. The CDR3 loop spans 17 amino acids. Germline V gives CDR1 MNHEY, CDR2 SMNVEV (reference sequence). CDR3 sequence (DNA): TGTGCCAGCAGTCGTGGACTACAGGGCGACTCTGGAAACACCATATATTTT. It translates to CASSRGLQGDSGNTIYF.

The rearrangement uses TRBV7-2 and TRBJ2-1; unclear D gene. The germline gives CDR1 SGHTA, CDR2 FQGNSA. The CDR3 is 13 amino acids. The V end lost 8 bases, the J end lost 3 bases, and 11 bases lay between the germline ends. The CDR3 sequence is CASDEILYNEQFF. In DNA, the CDR3 is TGTGCCAGCGATGAGATACTCTACAATGAGCAGTTCTTC. Based on the CDR3 plus reference TRBV7-2 and TRBJ2-1, the full variable domain is GAGVSQSPSNKVTEKGKDVELRCDPISGHTALYWYRQSLGQGLEFLIYFQGNSAPDKSGLPSDRFSAERTGGSVSTLTIQRTQQEDSAVYLCASDEILYNEQFFGPGTRLTVL.

This chain uses TRBV24-1 with TRBJ1-2; D might be TRBD1 (5 bases). The germline V gene has CDR1 KGHDR and CDR2 SFDVKD. V gave up 9 bases and J gave up 4 bases, with 20 bases separating them. This CDR3 has 15 amino acids. The CDR3 is CATSGGTEISYGYTF. DNA for the CDR3: TGTGCCACCTCGGGGGGGACCGAGATTAGCTATGGCTACACCTTC.

The chain has TRBV6-5 and TRBJ1-2; D is undetermined. The germline V gene encodes CDR1 MNHEY and CDR2 SVGAGI. CDR3 length equals 13 residues. Trimming removed 10 bases at V and 4 bases at J, with 16 bases between. For the CDR3, the DNA is TGTGCCACCAGGCGGGCGGCGGGCTATGGCTACACCTTC. As protein: CATRRAAGYGYTF.

In its sample, this clonotype was seen many times. This rearrangement joins TRBV12-3 or TRBV12-4 to TRBJ2-1, with D possibly being TRBD1 (5 bases). The CDR3 length is 12 residues. Deletions cut 6 bases from V and 8 bases from J, with 11 bases between. CDR3 nucleotide sequence: TGTGCCAGCAGGGACCAGGGCTATGAGCAGTTCTTC. It is translated as CASRDQGYEQFF.

This clonotype has ten or more counts. The V call is TRBV29-1, the J call TRBJ1-2; D uncertain. CDR1 is SQVTM and CDR2 is ANQGSEA in the germline V gene. V was pared by 3 bases and J by 2 bases, with 7 bases between. The CDR3 is made up of 12 amino acids. CDR3 DNA: TGCAGCGTTGAGGACGGGAACTATGGCTACACCTTC. This sequence encodes CSVEDGNYGYTF.

This clonotype was seen more than once but under ten times. The chain employs TRBV7-9 and TRBJ1-2; 7 bases map to TRBD1. Germline V gene lookup returns CDR1 SEHNR and CDR2 FQNEAQ (reference sequence). V lost 3 bases and J lost 8; bases outside the gene matches: 6. The CDR3 extends over 13 amino acids. CDR3 coding DNA: TGTGCCAGCAGCTTCGGACAGGATGGCGGCTACACCTTC. Its protein product is CASSFGQDGGYTF.

This clonotype was detected many times. The gene calls are TRBV7-2 and TRBJ2-2, with a possible D match to TRBD2 (5 bases). Germline lookup yields CDR1 SGHTA and CDR2 FQGNSA. Trimming removed 5 bases from V and 1 base from J, with 11 bases in between. This CDR3 is 15 amino acids long. CDR3 protein: CASSRVAWNTGELFF. CDR3 nucleotide sequence: TGTGCCAGCAGCCGAGTAGCGTGGAACACCGGGGAGCTGTTTTTT.